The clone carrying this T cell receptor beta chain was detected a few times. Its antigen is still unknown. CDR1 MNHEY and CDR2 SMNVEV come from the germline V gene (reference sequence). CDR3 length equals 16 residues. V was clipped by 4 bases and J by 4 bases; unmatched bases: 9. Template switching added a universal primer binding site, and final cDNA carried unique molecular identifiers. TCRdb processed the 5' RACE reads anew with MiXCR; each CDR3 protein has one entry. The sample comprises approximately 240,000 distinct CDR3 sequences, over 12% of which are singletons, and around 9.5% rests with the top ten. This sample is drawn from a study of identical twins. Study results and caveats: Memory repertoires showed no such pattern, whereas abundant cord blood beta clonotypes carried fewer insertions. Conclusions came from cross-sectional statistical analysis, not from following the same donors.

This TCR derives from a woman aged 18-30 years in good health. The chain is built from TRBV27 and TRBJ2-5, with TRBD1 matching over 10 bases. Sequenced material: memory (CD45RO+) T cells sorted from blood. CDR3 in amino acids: CASSSVGQGSGETQYF. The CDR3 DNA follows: TGTGCCAGCAGTTCGGTGGGACAGGGGTCGGGAGAGACCCAGTACTTC.